The following is a T cell receptor beta chain sequence with its context. The antigen is unknown. The CDR3 extends over 13 amino acids. V lost 1 base, J lost 14 bases, and 16 bases lay in between. Germline-derived CDR1 and CDR2 are SGHTA and FQGNSA. Healthy bone marrow donors made up the cohort. This sample stems from a study of cytomegalovirus exposure and HLA in healthy donors. Study context: The 120 million or so unique TCR beta sequences, from roughly 180 million T cells, were found by an earlier analysis.

PCR primers comprised 60 Vbeta and 13 Jbeta primers. Produced via immunoSEQ multiplex PCR; TCRdb's table is partial and in-frame only. In the table there are about 200,000 clones, around 73% of which are singletons. Study outcomes and limitations: TCR beta V- and J-gene trimming was later associated with a missense DCLRE1C variant.

The receptor comes from a male donor in good health and CMV-seronegative. The sample comprised PBMCs. This sequence joins TRBV7-2 and TRBJ2-3; possibly TRBD1 for D (5 bases). In nucleotides, the CDR3 is TGTGCCAGCAGCTTAGGAGTTAAAGGGGTTGTGTATTTT. The encoded protein is CASSLGVKGVVYF.